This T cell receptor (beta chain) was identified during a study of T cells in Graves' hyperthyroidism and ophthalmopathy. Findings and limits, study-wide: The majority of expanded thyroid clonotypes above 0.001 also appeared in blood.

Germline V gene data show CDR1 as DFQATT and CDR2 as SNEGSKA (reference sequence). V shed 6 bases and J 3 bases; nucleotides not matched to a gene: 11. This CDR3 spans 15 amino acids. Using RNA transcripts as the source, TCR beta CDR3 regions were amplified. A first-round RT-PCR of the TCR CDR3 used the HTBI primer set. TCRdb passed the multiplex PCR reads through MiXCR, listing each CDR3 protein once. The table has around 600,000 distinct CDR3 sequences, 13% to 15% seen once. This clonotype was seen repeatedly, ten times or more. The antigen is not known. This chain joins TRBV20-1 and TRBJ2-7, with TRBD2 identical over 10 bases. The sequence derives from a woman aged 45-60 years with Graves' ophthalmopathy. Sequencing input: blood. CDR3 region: CSATSGLANLYEQYF. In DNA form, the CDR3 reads TGCAGTGCCACTTCGGGACTAGCGAACCTCTACGAGCAGTACTTC.